Listed below are T cell receptor beta chains from one sample, sequenced in a study of cytomegalovirus exposure and HLA in healthy donors. Produced via immunoSEQ multiplex PCR; TCRdb's table is partial and in-frame only. This table has fewer than 200,000 clones, 71% appearing once. The specimen sequenced was PBMCs. These receptors were obtained from a woman aged 25 to 39 in good health and CMV-seronegative. CDR3s include the opening cysteine and the closing phenylalanine or tryptophan. The D gene is left open where the match is weak. Rows may omit the clone size; those that give it use once, few, many or a size class.

D gene	clone size	CDR3 length	V gene	J gene	CDR3 DNA	CDR3 protein
TRBD1	.	13	TRBV7-2	TRBJ2-5	TGTGCCAGCAGCTTAAGCGGACAGGTGGAGCAGTACTTC	CASSLSGQVEQYF
TRBD1	.	20	TRBV28	TRBJ1-2	TGTGCCAGCAGTTTAGGTATCTTGTCCGGCAGGGGGCATGTCGGCTATGGCTACACCTTC	CASSLGILSGRGHVGYGYTF
.	.	13	TRBV7-9	TRBJ1-2	TGTGCCGTGAAGTGGGGCAGCGCCTATGGCTACACCTTC	CAVKWGSAYGYTF
.	.	13	TRBV10-3	TRBJ1-1	TGTGCCATGACCCGGGGTTTGAACACTGAAGCTTTCTTT	CAMTRGLNTEAFF
.	.	13	TRBV6-5	TRBJ2-1	TGTGCCAGCAGATGGAGGGAGTGGCATGAGCAGTTCTTC	CASRWREWHEQFF
TRBD1	.	16	TRBV19	TRBJ1-4	TGTGCCAGTAGTAACCCCGACAGGGGTTATGGGGAAAAACTGTTTTTT	CASSNPDRGYGEKLFF
TRBD1	.	16	TRBV28	TRBJ1-5	TGTGCCAGCAGTTACTGGGGGACAGGGAGGGATCAGCCCCAGCATTTT	CASSYWGTGRDQPQHF
.	.	15	TRBV11-2	TRBJ2-1	TGTGCCAGCAGCTTAGGCACAGCCTCCTACAATGAGCAGTTCTTC	CASSLGTASYNEQFF
TRBD2	.	16	TRBV6-5	TRBJ2-3	TGTGCCAGCAGTTACTGGCGGGGGGCAAACACAGATACGCAGTATTTT	CASSYWRGANTDTQYF
.	.	14	TRBV28	TRBJ2-3	TGTGCCAGCACCGACGTAGGGGCCGGAGATACGCAGTATTTT	CASTDVGAGDTQYF
.	.	15	TRBV28	TRBJ2-2	TGTGCCAGCAGTTTGGGGGCCGGATTCGCCGGGGAGCTGTTTTTT	CASSLGAGFAGELFF
.	.	15	TRBV5-4	TRBJ2-7	TGTGCCAGCAGCTTAGGGGTCCGGACGGGCTACGAGCAGTACTTC	CASSLGVRTGYEQYF
.	.	13	TRBV7-2	TRBJ2-7	TGTGCCAGCAGCTTATGGCAGGGCCGAGAGCAGTACTTC	CASSLWQGREQYF
.	.	12	TRBV7-6	TRBJ2-7	TGTGCCAGCAGCTTAGACCCAGACGAGCAGTACTTC	CASSLDPDEQYF
.	.	15	TRBV4-2	TRBJ1-5	TGTGCCAGCAGCCAAGAATCCGGGGTTAATCAGCCCCAGCATTTT	CASSQESGVNQPQHF
.	.	12	TRBV7-9	TRBJ2-1	TGTTCCAGCAGCTTATCCTCCAATGAGCAGTTCTTC	CSSSLSSNEQFF
.	.	17	TRBV4-3	TRBJ1-6	TGCGCCAGCAGCCCAACTGATTGGGGATTTGCGGGTTCACCCCTCCACTTT	CASSPTDWGFAGSPLHF
TRBD2	.	15	TRBV7-2	TRBJ2-1	TGTGCCAGCAGCTTGGTAGCGGGAGGTTATGGTGAGCAGTTCTTC	CASSLVAGGYGEQFF
.	few	15	TRBV5-1	TRBJ2-7	TGCGCCAGCAGCTTGGACCCAAGGGGCTCCTACGAGCAGTACTTC	CASSLDPRGSYEQYF
TRBD2	.	17	TRBV28	TRBJ2-1	TGTGCCAGCAGTCACCAGAGACTAGCGGGAGGGTACAATGAGCAGTTCTTC	CASSHQRLAGGYNEQFF
.	.	13	TRBV28	TRBJ2-5	TGTGCCAGCAGGGGTCTGGGAGGAGAGACCCAGTACTTC	CASRGLGGETQYF
TRBD1	.	15	TRBV18	TRBJ2-7	TGTGCCAGCTCACCAATCTTGGGACAGGGAGGCGAGCAGTACTTC	CASSPILGQGGEQYF
TRBD1	.	14	TRBV30	TRBJ2-7	TGTGCCTGGAGTGTCTATACAGGGGTCGGGGAGCAGTACTTC	CAWSVYTGVGEQYF
.	.	15	TRBV28	TRBJ1-4	TGTGCCAGCAGCCTCGCGGCATCAACTAATGAAAAACTGTTTTTT	CASSLAASTNEKLFF
.	once	14	TRBV7-6	TRBJ2-7	TGTGCCAGCAGCCTACTAGCTGCCTCACGCGAGCAGTACTTC	CASSLLAASREQYF
.	.	14	TRBV7-6	TRBJ1-1	TGTGCCAGCAGCCCAGGGTCCATGAACACTGAAGCTTTCTTT	CASSPGSMNTEAFF
.	few	14	TRBV18	TRBJ1-2	TGTGCCAGCTCACCCGGGGGGGGCGACTATGGCTACACCTTC	CASSPGGGDYGYTF
.	.	16	TRBV2	TRBJ1-5	TGTGCCAGCAGTGAATATCGAGTTAATAGCAATCAGCCCCAGCATTTT	CASSEYRVNSNQPQHF
TRBD2	.	15	TRBV30	TRBJ2-7	TGTGCCTGGAGTGTGTGGCGGGAGGACTCCTACGAGCAGTACTTC	CAWSVWREDSYEQYF
TRBD2	few	16	TRBV7-3	TRBJ2-3	TGTGCCAGCAGCTTAACGGGAGGGATCAGCACAGATACGCAGTATTTT	CASSLTGGISTDTQYF
.	.	14	TRBV19	TRBJ1-1	TGTGCCAGTAGTATAGTGACATTGAACACTGAAGCTTTCTTT	CASSIVTLNTEAFF
.	.	14	TRBV5-1	TRBJ1-5	TGCGCCAGCAGCTTGGGGGCAGGAGGACAGCCCCAGCATTTT	CASSLGAGGQPQHF
.	few	13	TRBV19	TRBJ1-3	TGTGCCAGCCAGGCAAGCTCTGGAAACACCATATATTTT	CASQASSGNTIYF
.	few	15	TRBV9	TRBJ1-4	TGTGCCAGCAGCGTAGGTCCCGCAACTAATGAAAAACTGTTTTTT	CASSVGPATNEKLFF
TRBD2	.	19	TRBV28	TRBJ2-1	TGTGCCAGCAGTCCCCGAGGGGGACTAGCGGGCTTCTTGGGCTATGAGCAGTTCTTC	CASSPRGGLAGFLGYEQFF
.	few	13	TRBV7-9	TRBJ2-5	TGTGCCAGCAGCTTAGGGACACGCGGGGACCAGTACTTC	CASSLGTRGDQYF
.	.	15	TRBV7-9	TRBJ1-1	TGTGCCAGCAGCTTAGTCGTTGGGGGGGTCGCTGAAGCTTTCTTT	CASSLVVGGVAEAFF
.	.	12	TRBV28	TRBJ1-1	TGTGCCAGCACCCTGGCCGGGAATAGGGCTTTCTTT	CASTLAGNRAFF
.	.	14	TRBV18	TRBJ2-7	TGTGCCAGCTCACCGGGGGCGAGCTCCTACGAGCAGTACTTC	CASSPGASSYEQYF
TRBD2	once	16	TRBV7-2	TRBJ2-2	TGTGCCAGCAGCTTAGCGGGACTAGCATACACCGGGGAGCTGTTTTTT	CASSLAGLAYTGELFF
TRBD2	.	15	TRBV9	TRBJ2-1	TGTGCCAGCAGCCTTACCGGGACTAGCGATAATGAGCAGTTCTTC	CASSLTGTSDNEQFF
TRBD1	.	15	TRBV7-9	TRBJ2-5	TGTGCCAGCAGCCAAAACAGGGGTCAACAAGAGACCCAGTACTTC	CASSQNRGQQETQYF
.	.	18	TRBV19	TRBJ2-6	TGTGCCAGTAGTATTGGCAGGGCCAGGTTCCACGGGGCCAACGTCCTGACTTTC	CASSIGRARFHGANVLTF
.	.	12	TRBV6-5	TRBJ2-1	TGTGCCAGCAGTTCAGTTTACAATGAGCAGTTCTTC	CASSSVYNEQFF